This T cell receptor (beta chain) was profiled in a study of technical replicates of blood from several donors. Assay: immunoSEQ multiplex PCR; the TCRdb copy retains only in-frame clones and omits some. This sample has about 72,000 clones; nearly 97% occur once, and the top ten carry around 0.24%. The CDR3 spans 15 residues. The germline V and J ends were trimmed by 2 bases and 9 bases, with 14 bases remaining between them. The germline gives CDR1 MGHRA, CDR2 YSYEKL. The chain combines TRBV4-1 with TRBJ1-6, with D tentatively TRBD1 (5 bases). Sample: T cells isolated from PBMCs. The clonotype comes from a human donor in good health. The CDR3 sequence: CASSQPGDDSSPLHF. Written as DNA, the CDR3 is TGCGCCAGCAGCCAACCGGGGGACGATAGTTCACCCCTCCACTTT.